Detailed here is one T cell receptor beta chain. Its antigen is not known. CDR3 length: 15 amino acids. V lost 7 bases, J lost 0 bases, and 3 bases stayed unmatched. CDR1 is SEHNR, CDR2 FQNEAQ, per germline (reference sequence). These data originate in a study of T cell repertoires in cytomegalovirus infection. Whole-study results and caveats: Ex vivo, HLA-C-restricted CMV-specific TCR beta clonotypes prevailed over the rest of the response.

TCRdb re-called the reads through MiXCR, storing one row per CDR3 protein. The repertoire consists of some 680,000 distinct CDR3 sequences, with roughly 36% occurring once and the leading ten covering 2.5% to 3%. The chain carries TRBV7-9 and TRBJ2-2, with 9 positions matching TRBD2. The receptor's source is a human donor in good health (CMV status not recorded). Some clones in this sample may be carry-over from other donors' samples. Sequencing used PBMCs. The CDR3 nucleotides read TGTGCCAGCAACCTAGCGGGGTCGAACACCGGGGAGCTGTTTTTT. Translating it yields CASNLAGSNTGELFF.